Presented here are 24 T cell receptor beta chains from one specimen sequenced in a study of blood T cell repertoires in COVID-19 (dated by TCRdb to about 2020). Library construction relied on the immunoSEQ multiplex PCR assay. The clones in this table, taken by TCRdb from immuneACCESS, are in-frame only. Not every clone is retained; where verified, under half of the shortfall comes from an unresolved V gene, and the cause of the rest is unknown. In this sample the table shows roughly 38,000 clones, 88% of which occur a single time. Around 10% of the sample belongs to the ten largest clones. Sequencing input: peripheral blood. These receptors all come from a woman in her 70s with acute or convalescent COVID-19.

In its sample, this clone was seen once. The chain employs TRBV5-6 and TRBJ2-7; 8 positions match TRBD1. V lost 4 bases to trimming and J lost 5 bases; unmatched junction nucleotides: 5. Looked up from germline, CDR1 is SGHDT and CDR2 is YYEEEE. The length of the CDR3 is 13 residues. The CDR3 nucleotides read TGTGCCAGCAGCAGGACAGGGAGAGACGAGCAGTACGTC. Residues: CASSRTGRDEQYV.

The rearrangement links TRBV6-5 to TRBJ2-1, with unresolved D. The CDR3 runs 14 residues. Germline V gene lookup returns CDR1 MNHEY and CDR2 SVGAGI. The V end lost 8 bases, the J end lost 0 bases, and 11 bases lay between the germline ends. The CDR3 sequence: CASAAASSYNEQFF. The CDR3 DNA sequence: TGTGCCAGCGCTGCGGCTAGCTCCTACAATGAGCAGTTCTTC.

The CDR3 coding sequence is TGTGCCAGCAGGGAGAGCTCTGGGGCCAACGTCCTGACTTTC. Residues: CASRESSGANVLTF. The chain employs TRBV3-1 (or the pseudogene TRBV3-2) and TRBJ2-6; D ambiguous. V lost 6 bases and J 0 bases, leaving 6 bases between the germline ends. The CDR3 totals 14 residues. The germline CDR1 and CDR2 sequences are LGHDT and YNNKEL (reference sequence).

This sequence joins TRBV20-1 and TRBJ1-2; tentative D call: TRBD1 (6 bases). The CDR3 runs 11 residues. The V end lost 4 bases, the J end lost 8 bases, and 11 bases lay between the germline ends. Germline V gene sequence: CDR1 DFQATT, CDR2 SNEGSKA (reference sequence). The CDR3 DNA is TGCAGTGCTAAAGGGGGGGGCGGCTACACCTTC. Translating gives CSAKGGGGYTF.

The chain combines TRBV11-2 with TRBJ1-5, with a possible D match to TRBD1 (6 bases). Trimming cost V 0 bases and J 5 bases, with 11 bases left between them. This CDR3 has 15 residues. Germline CDR1 reads SGHAT; CDR2 reads FQNNGV. The CDR3 region has the DNA TGTGCCAGCAGCTTAGATTCGACAGGACATCAGCCCCAGCATTTT. Translated: CASSLDSTGHQPQHF.

V and J are TRBV12-3 or TRBV12-4 and TRBJ2-7; D not resolved. The CDR3 spans 11 residues. V shed 6 bases and J shed 7 bases, with 10 bases lying between them. CDR3 loop: CASSPGWEQYV. For the CDR3, the DNA is TGTGCCAGCAGCCCCGGTTGGGAGCAGTACGTC.

This clone was recorded only once. This chain connects TRBV15 to TRBJ1-1, with D tentatively TRBD1 (6 bases). V lost 1 base and J 3 bases, leaving 12 bases between the germline ends. CDR1 LNHNV and CDR2 YYDKDF come from the germline V gene (reference sequence). The length of the CDR3 is 15 residues. DNA of the CDR3: TGTGCCACCAGCAGAGTTGCAGGGGCGGACACTGAAGCTTTCTTT. This encodes CATSRVAGADTEAFF.

The chain uses TRBV9 and TRBJ2-5; 10 nucleotides agree with TRBD2. The CDR3 is 18 residues long. Germline trimming cut 3 bases from V and 4 bases from J; bases unmatched to any gene: 15. Per germline, CDR1 SGDLS and CDR2 YYNGEE. The CDR3 bases are TGTGCCAGCAGCGCCCCGGTGAGCGGGAGGGAGTCCGGAGAGACCCAGTACTTC. This encodes CASSAPVSGRESGETQYF.

The V call is TRBV5-1, the J call TRBJ2-3; 13 bases align to TRBD2. Germline trimming cut 4 bases from V and 2 bases from J; bases unmatched to any gene: 4. The CDR3 is 16 residues long. Germline V gene sequence: CDR1 SGHRS, CDR2 YFSETQ. CDR3 region: CASSPGTSGTTDTQYF. As DNA, the CDR3 is TGCGCCAGCAGCCCAGGGACTAGCGGGACCACAGATACGCAGTATTTT. Filled out from reference TRBV5-1 and TRBJ2-3, the complete variable domain reads KAGVTQTPRYLIKTRGQQVTLSCSPISGHRSVSWYQQTPGQGLQFLFEYFSETQRNKGNFPGRFSGRQFSNSRSEMNVSTLELGDSALYLCASSPGTSGTTDTQYFGPGTRLTVL.

This clone is a singleton in its sample. The V call is TRBV6-6, the J call TRBJ2-2; 11 nucleotides match TRBD2. J was trimmed by 3 bases and V by 8 bases; bases with no gene match: 5. The CDR3 has 15 amino acids. Looked up from germline, CDR1 is MNHNY and CDR2 is SVGAGI (reference sequence). This chain's CDR3 is CASYPGLADTGELFF. For the CDR3, the DNA is TGTGCCAGCTATCCGGGACTAGCGGACACCGGGGAGCTGTTTTTT.

This chain's CDR3 is CASSSGTGGTGNTIYF. The CDR3 DNA is TGTGCCAGCTCGTCGGGGACAGGGGGAACTGGAAACACCATATATTTT. This chain connects TRBV18 to TRBJ1-3; 11 bases line up with TRBD1. Germline assignment: CDR1 KGHSH and CDR2 LQKENI. Trimming at V came to 6 bases and at J to 2 bases, leaving 6 bases not matched to a gene. CDR3 length: 16 amino acids.

This chain joins TRBV7-2 and TRBJ1-6, with 8 bases lining up with TRBD1. This CDR3 comprises 15 residues. The J segment lost 19 bases and the V segment lost 4 bases, leaving 18 bases of the junction unmatched. Germline-derived CDR1 and CDR2 are SGHTA and FQGNSA. The CDR3 spells CASSSADWRDRYLHF. The CDR3, as DNA: TGTGCCAGCAGCTCCGCGGATTGGCGGGACAGGTACCTTCACTTT.

The CDR3 loop is CATSDLSGVGDTQYF. In DNA form, the CDR3 reads TGTGCCACCAGTGATTTATCGGGAGTGGGAGATACGCAGTATTTT. The gene calls are TRBV24-1 and TRBJ2-3, with D possibly matching TRBD2 (6 bases). V lost 1 base, J lost 5 bases, and 12 bases lay in between. Germline V gene sequence: CDR1 KGHDR, CDR2 SFDVKD. The CDR3 totals 15 residues.

This clone was observed a few times. V is TRBV5-8 and J is TRBJ1-1; D may be TRBD1 (5 bases). The germline V gene has CDR1 SGHTS and CDR2 YDEGEE. V lost 1 base and J lost 7, with 14 bases in between. The CDR3 length is 14 residues. Written as DNA, the CDR3 is TGTGCCAGCAGCTTGCAGGGTGGGGCTCATGAAGCTTTCTTT. It codes for CASSLQGGAHEAFF.

This clone was recorded a few times. The chain is built from TRBV11-3 and TRBJ1-6; 10 positions match TRBD1. V trimming: 2 bases; J trimming: 10 bases; junction bases outside the gene matches: 5. Germline CDR1 and CDR2: SGHNT and YENEEA. The CDR3 sequence is 15 residues long. The CDR3 spells CASSLLGTGVSPLHF. The CDR3 DNA reads as TGTGCCAGCAGCTTACTCGGGACAGGGGTGTCACCCCTCCACTTT.

J is TRBJ2-5 and V is TRBV5-4, with 7 bases aligning to TRBD1. CDR1 SGHNT and CDR2 YYREEE come from the germline V gene (reference sequence). The V and J ends lost 4 bases and 3 bases, in that order; junction bases with no gene match: 18. This CDR3 contains 18 residues. CDR3 region: CASSLGPGQVLGKETQYF. The CDR3 bases are TGTGCCAGCAGCCTGGGACCCGGACAGGTGTTGGGGAAAGAGACCCAGTACTTC.

The V and J genes are TRBV3-1 (or the pseudogene TRBV3-2) and TRBJ2-2, with 8 positions matching TRBD2. The CDR3 loop spans 16 amino acids. CDR1 and CDR2 (germline): LGHDT, YNNKEL (reference sequence). V shed 2 bases and J 1 base; nucleotides not matched to a gene: 3. CDR3 loop: CASSQPSGGNTGELFF. In DNA form, the CDR3 reads TGTGCCAGCAGCCAACCAAGCGGGGGGAACACCGGGGAGCTGTTTTTT.

Worth noting for this clone: One junction end disagrees with the germline gene, perhaps due to a read error. V and J are TRBV7-6 and TRBJ2-1, with unresolved D. Per the germline V gene, CDR1 is SGHVS and CDR2 is FNYEAQ. This CDR3 spans 15 amino acids. CDR3 DNA sequence: TGTGCCAGCAGCTTAGACGAGGCGTCCTCCAATGAGCAGTTCTTC. Translated: CASSLDEASSNEQFF.

V is TRBV5-8 and J is TRBJ2-1, with 12 bases lining up with TRBD2. Germline lookup yields CDR1 SGHTS and CDR2 YDEGEE. V gave up 1 base and J gave up 9 bases; unmatched junction bases: 5. This CDR3 region has 15 residues. The DNA for the CDR3 is TGTGCCAGCAGCTTGCAACTAGCGGGAGGTGGTGAGCAGTTCTTC. It is translated as CASSLQLAGGGEQFF.

The genes are TRBV9 and TRBJ2-1, with D perhaps matching TRBD2 (6 bases). The germline V gene encodes CDR1 SGDLS and CDR2 YYNGEE. Deletions cut 0 bases from V and 0 bases from J, with 16 bases between. This CDR3 has 18 amino acids. The CDR3 DNA follows: TGTGCCAGCAGCGTAGAAGGATTGCGGGGCAGCTCCTACAATGAGCAGTTCTTC. Its translation is CASSVEGLRGSSYNEQFF.

The rearrangement joins TRBV19 to TRBJ1-5, with 9 bases aligning to TRBD1. Per germline, CDR1 LNHDA and CDR2 SQIVND (reference sequence). V lost 6 bases and J lost 6; bases outside the gene matches: 6. CDR3 length equals 14 residues. The CDR3: CASSSTGGGQPQHF. The CDR3 DNA follows: TGTGCCAGTAGCTCTACAGGGGGCGGTCAGCCCCAGCATTTT.

J is TRBJ2-4 and V is TRBV7-9, with 11 bases lining up with TRBD1. This CDR3 contains 18 residues. Germline V CDR1 and CDR2: SEHNR, FQNEAQ (reference sequence). The junction had 16 bases not matched to a gene; V was cut back by 5 bases and J by 7 bases. The CDR3 protein is CASSPIQDRGRVGNIQYF. As DNA, the CDR3 is TGTGCCAGCAGCCCAATCCAGGACAGGGGGCGCGTCGGGAACATTCAGTACTTC.

The gene calls are TRBV3-1 (or the pseudogene TRBV3-2) and TRBJ2-1; D gene ambiguous. Germline CDR1 LGHDT, CDR2 YNNKEL (reference sequence). The CDR3 runs 12 residues. Trimming cost V 1 base and J 4 bases, with 2 bases left between them. CDR3 nucleotides: TGTGCCAGCAGCCAAGTATACAATGAGCAGTTCTTC. The encoded protein is CASSQVYNEQFF.

This chain links TRBV6-2 or TRBV6-3 with TRBJ1-1, with TRBD1 identical over 7 bases. The CDR3 is made up of 14 amino acids. Germline assignment: CDR1 MNHEY and CDR2 SVGEGT. The ends lost 6 bases at V and 2 bases at J; junction bases unmatched: 6. In DNA form, the CDR3 reads TGTGCCAGCAGCCCTGGGACAGCCAACACTGAAGCTTTCTTT. Translation: CASSPGTANTEAFF.